This TCR beta chain came from a study of regulatory T cells in long-lasting Graves disease. Indicated time point: persistent/refractory GD, antithyroid drugs over 5 years with positive TRAb. With RNA extracted from PBMCs as input, the TCR library was made. Libraries of TCR beta came from iRepertoire HTBI primers plus Arm-PCR of CDR3 regions. TCRdb recomputed calls from the multiplex PCR reads with MiXCR, one row per CDR3 protein. The sample consists of 360,000 or so distinct CDR3 sequences, roughly 24% of them appearing once. This clonotype has at least ten counts. Germline V gene lookup returns CDR1 DFQATT and CDR2 SNEGSKA (reference sequence). V dropped 3 bases and J dropped 3 bases, with 11 bases sitting between them. The CDR3 spans 13 residues.

This sequence joins TRBV20-1 and TRBJ2-5; tentatively, D is TRBD1 (5 bases). Sequencing was performed on peripheral blood mononuclear cells (PBMCs), taken when the disease was refractory, from a patient treated with antithyroid drugs. The sequence came from a woman in her 40s with Graves disease. In DNA, the CDR3 is TGCAGTGCTAGGGTCAGGGTGGAAGAGACCCAGTACTTC. Protein product: CSARVRVEETQYF.